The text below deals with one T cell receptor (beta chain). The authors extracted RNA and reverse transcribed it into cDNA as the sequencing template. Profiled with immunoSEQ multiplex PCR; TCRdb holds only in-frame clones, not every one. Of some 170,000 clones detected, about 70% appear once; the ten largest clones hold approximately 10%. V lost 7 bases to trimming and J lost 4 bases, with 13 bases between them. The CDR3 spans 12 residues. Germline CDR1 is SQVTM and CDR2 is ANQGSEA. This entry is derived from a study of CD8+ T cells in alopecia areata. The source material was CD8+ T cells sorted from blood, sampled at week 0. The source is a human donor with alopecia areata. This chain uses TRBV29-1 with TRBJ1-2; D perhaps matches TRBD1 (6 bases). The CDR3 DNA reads TGCAGCGCCCTTGGACAGTTCTATGGCTACACCTTC. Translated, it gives CSALGQFYGYTF.